This TCR beta chain derives from a study of blood T cell repertoires in COVID-19. As for the study in general: Sites across the United States, Italy and Spain contributed samples from acute and convalescent COVID-19.

Trimming at V came to 6 bases and at J to 5 bases, leaving 7 bases not matched to a gene. Per the germline V gene, CDR1 is ENHRY and CDR2 is SYGVKD. This CDR3 contains 13 residues. A single count supports this clone. Under the authors' procedure: Researchers report that nucleated cell counts were estimated from reference gene primer amplification. Data came from immunoSEQ multiplex PCR; TCRdb stores just in-frame clones and leaves some out. That table supplies the V and J calls and clone size; D and trimming were determined from the DNA. Of around 100,000 clones in the sample, about 91% were seen once.

Sequencing was performed on peripheral blood. The rearrangement joins TRBV10-3 to TRBJ2-7; 7 nucleotides agree with TRBD1. The source of this sequence is a human donor in a cohort sampled during active COVID-19. The DNA for the CDR3 is TGTGCCATCAGAACGACAGGGATCCACGAGCAGTACTTC. It encodes CAIRTTGIHEQYF.